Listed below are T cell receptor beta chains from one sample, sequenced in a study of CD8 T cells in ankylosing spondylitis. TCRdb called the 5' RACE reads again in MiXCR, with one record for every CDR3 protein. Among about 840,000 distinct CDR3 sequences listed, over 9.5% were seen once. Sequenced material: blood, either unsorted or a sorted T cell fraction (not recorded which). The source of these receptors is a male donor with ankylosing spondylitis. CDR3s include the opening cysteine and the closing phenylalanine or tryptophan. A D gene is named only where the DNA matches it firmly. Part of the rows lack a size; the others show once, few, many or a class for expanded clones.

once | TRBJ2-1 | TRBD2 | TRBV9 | TGTGCCAGCAGCGCTCACAGTGGGGGGGAAGAGTTCTTC | CASSAHSGGEEFF
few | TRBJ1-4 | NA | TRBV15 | TGTGCCACCAGCAGAGATAGGAGGGTCCTGTCTAATGAAAAACTGTTTTTT | CATSRDRRVLSNEKLFF
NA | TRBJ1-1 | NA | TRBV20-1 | TGCAGTGCTAGAGCCGCGTGGGGGCGAGGGACTGAAGCTTTCTTT | CSARAAWGRGTEAFF
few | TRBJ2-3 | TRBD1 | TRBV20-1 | TGCAGTGCTTTGTCCCGGACAGGGGGCCCGGATACGCAGTATTTT | CSALSRTGGPDTQYF
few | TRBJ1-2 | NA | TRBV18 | TGTGCCAGCTCACCAAGGGGAGGAGCTGGCTACACCTTC | CASSPRGGAGYTF
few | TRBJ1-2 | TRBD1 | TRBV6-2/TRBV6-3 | TGTGCCAGCAGTGGACAGGGATCGGGTGGCTACACCTTC | CASSGQGSGGYTF
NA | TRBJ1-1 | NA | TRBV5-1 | TGCGCCAGCAGCTTGGAGGGACAAGATGCCACTGAAGCTTTCTTT | CASSLEGQDATEAFF
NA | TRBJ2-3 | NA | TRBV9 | TGTGCCAGCAGCGGAGAGGGGGGCGGATCGAGCACAGATACGCAGTATTTT | CASSGEGGGSSTDTQYF
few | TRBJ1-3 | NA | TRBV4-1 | TGCGCCAGCAGCCTTTTGCGAATCAGGGGACCTGGAAACACCATATATTTT | CASSLLRIRGPGNTIYF
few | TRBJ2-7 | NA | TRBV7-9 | TGTGCCAGCAGCTTGTCGGTGCATTCCTACGAGCAGTACTTC | CASSLSVHSYEQYF
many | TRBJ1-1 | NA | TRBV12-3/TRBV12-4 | TGTGCCACCCGCCGGGGTGGGAACACTGAAGCTTTCTTT | CATRRGGNTEAFF
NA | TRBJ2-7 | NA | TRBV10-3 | TGTGCCAGCCGGGACTCCGGCGGCGAGCAGTACTTC | CASRDSGGEQYF
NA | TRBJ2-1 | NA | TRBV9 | TGTGCCAGCAGCGTAGTTAACTTCGGAGGAAATGAGCAGTTCTTC | CASSVVNFGGNEQFF
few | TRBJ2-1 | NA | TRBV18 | TGTGCCAGCTCACCACCGAACAATGAGCAGTTCTTC | CASSPPNNEQFF
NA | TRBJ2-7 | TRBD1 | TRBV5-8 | TGTGCCAGCACGCGGACAGGGTTTGCCTACGAGCAGTACTTC | CASTRTGFAYEQYF
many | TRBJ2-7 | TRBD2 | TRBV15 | TGTGCCACCAGCAGAGATCGAAGCGGGAGCTACGAGCAGTACTTC | CATSRDRSGSYEQYF
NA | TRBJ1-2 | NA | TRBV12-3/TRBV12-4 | TGTGCCAGCAGTCCTGAATTGTATGGCTACACCTTC | CASSPELYGYTF
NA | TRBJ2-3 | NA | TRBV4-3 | TGCGCCAGCAGCCAAGTGGCAGGGGCGGGAGATACGCAGTATTTT | CASSQVAGAGDTQYF
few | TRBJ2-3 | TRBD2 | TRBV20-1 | TGCAGTGGGACTAGCAGGCTCGGAGATACGCAGTATTTT | CSGTSRLGDTQYF
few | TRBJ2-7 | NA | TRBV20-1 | TGCAGTGGCGGCGTGAGCTCCTACGAGCAGTACTTC | CSGGVSSYEQYF
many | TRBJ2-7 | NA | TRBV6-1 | TGTGCCACCCCGAGGGGGGAAAGGACCTACGAGCAGTACTTC | CATPRGERTYEQYF
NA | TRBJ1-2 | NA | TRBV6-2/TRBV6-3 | TGTGCCAGCAGTTGGCTACTCTATGGCTACACCTTC | CASSWLLYGYTF
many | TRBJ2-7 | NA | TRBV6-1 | TGTGCCAGCAGTGAATCCTCACCCTACGAGCAGTACTTC | CASSESSPYEQYF
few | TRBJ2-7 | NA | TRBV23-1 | TGCGCCAGCAAGCCAGGGAGAACAGGGGAGCAGTACTTC | CASKPGRTGEQYF
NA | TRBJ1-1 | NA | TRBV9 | TGTGCCAGCAGCGTAGAGTTACGGGCGAACACTGAAGCTTTCTTT | CASSVELRANTEAFF
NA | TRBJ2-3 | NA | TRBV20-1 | TGCAGTGCTAGAGATATAAGGGGGACAGATACGCAGTATTTT | CSARDIRGTDTQYF
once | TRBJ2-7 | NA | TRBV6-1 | TGTGCCAGCAGTACATACACGGGTCAGTACGAGCAGTACTTC | CASSTYTGQYEQYF
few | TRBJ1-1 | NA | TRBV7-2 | TGTGCCAGCAGCCCAAGAGAATTCCATGGATACGAAGCGGCTTTCTTT | CASSPREFHGYEAAFF
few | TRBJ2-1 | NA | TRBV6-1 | TGTGCCAGCAGTGGTATTTGGGGGGTATCCTACAATGAGCAGTTCTTC | CASSGIWGVSYNEQFF
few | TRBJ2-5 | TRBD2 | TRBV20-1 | TGCAGTGCTAGAGATCTTCTAGCGGGCAGGGCCAGGGAGACCCAGTACTTC | CSARDLLAGRARETQYF
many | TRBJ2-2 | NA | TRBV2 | TGTGCCAGCAGTGGCCCCAAGACAGCGGACACCGGGGAGCTGTTTTTT | CASSGPKTADTGELFF
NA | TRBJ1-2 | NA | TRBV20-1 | TGCAGTGCGAGACAGTACAGCGGCTACACCTTC | CSARQYSGYTF
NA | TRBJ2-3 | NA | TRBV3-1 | TGTGCCAGCGTAAGGGCAGATACGCAGTATTTT | CASVRADTQYF
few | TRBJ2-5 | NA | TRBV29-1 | TGCAGCGTTGACAGAGACAGCCCCCAAGAGACCCAGTACTTC | CSVDRDSPQETQYF
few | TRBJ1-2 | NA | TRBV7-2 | TGTGCCAGCAGCCAAATAAGGGGGAGTACCTATGGCTACACCTTC | CASSQIRGSTYGYTF
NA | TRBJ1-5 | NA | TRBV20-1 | TGCAGTGCTAGAGATCCGGGGGTGTATAGCAATCAGCCCCAGCATTTT | CSARDPGVYSNQPQHF
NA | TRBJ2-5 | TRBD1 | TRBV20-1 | TGCAGTGCTACCGAAGGGGACGCGACAGGGGCCCAAGAGACCCAGTACTTC | CSATEGDATGAQETQYF
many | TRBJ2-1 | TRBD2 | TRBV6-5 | TGTGCCAGCAGTTACTTGGGACTAGCGTACAATGAGCAGTTCTTC | CASSYLGLAYNEQFF
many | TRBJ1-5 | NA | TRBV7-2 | TGTGCCAGCAGCTATGACAGAATCAAGCAGCCCCAGCATTTT | CASSYDRIKQPQHF
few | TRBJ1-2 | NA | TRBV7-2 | TGTGCCAGCAGCTTTAGAGGGGCAGGGCCTGGCTACACCTTC | CASSFRGAGPGYTF
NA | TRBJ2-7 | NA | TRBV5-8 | TGTGCCAGCAGCGGGGCACGCTACGAGCAGTACTTC | CASSGARYEQYF
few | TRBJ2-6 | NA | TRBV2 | TGTGCCAGCAGTGAAAGGGCAGGGTCCTCTGGGGCCAACGTCCTGACTTTC | CASSERAGSSGANVLTF
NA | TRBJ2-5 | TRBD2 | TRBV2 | TGTGCCAGCCGGGAGCGGGGGCCAGAGACCCAGTACTTC | CASRERGPETQYF
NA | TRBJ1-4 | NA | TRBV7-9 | TGTGCCAGCAGCTTAGGCGGGGGCTGGGATGAAAAACTGTTTTTT | CASSLGGGWDEKLFF
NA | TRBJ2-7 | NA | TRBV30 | TGTGCCTGCAGTCGAGTCTACGAGCAGTACTTC | CACSRVYEQYF
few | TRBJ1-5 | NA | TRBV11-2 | TGTGCCAGCAGCTTAGATTTGAGCCAGCCCCAGCATTTT | CASSLDLSQPQHF
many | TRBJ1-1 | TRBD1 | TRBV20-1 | TGCAGTGCTTCGGACAGGGTAAAGACTGAAGCTTTCTTT | CSASDRVKTEAFF
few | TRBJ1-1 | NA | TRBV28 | TGTGCCAGCAGTTCCTTGTCGTGGACACAGAACACTGAAGCTTTCTTT | CASSSLSWTQNTEAFF
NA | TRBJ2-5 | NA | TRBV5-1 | TGCGCCAGCAATCCGGGAGAAGAGACCCAGTACTTC | CASNPGEETQYF
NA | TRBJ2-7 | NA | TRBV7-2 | TGTGCCAGCAGCTCCTTCCGAGACTCGGAGCAGTACTTC | CASSSFRDSEQYF
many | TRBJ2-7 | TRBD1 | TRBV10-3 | TGTGCCATCAGTGATGGGACAGGGAAGGGCTCCTACGAGCAGTACTTC | CAISDGTGKGSYEQYF
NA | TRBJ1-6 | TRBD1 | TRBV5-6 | TGTGCCAGCAGCCTCCTGACAGGGGCTTATTCACCCCTCCACTTT | CASSLLTGAYSPLHF
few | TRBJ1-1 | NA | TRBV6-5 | TGTGCCAGCAGTTACTCGTTATCGGGGTCTGAAGCTTTCTTT | CASSYSLSGSEAFF